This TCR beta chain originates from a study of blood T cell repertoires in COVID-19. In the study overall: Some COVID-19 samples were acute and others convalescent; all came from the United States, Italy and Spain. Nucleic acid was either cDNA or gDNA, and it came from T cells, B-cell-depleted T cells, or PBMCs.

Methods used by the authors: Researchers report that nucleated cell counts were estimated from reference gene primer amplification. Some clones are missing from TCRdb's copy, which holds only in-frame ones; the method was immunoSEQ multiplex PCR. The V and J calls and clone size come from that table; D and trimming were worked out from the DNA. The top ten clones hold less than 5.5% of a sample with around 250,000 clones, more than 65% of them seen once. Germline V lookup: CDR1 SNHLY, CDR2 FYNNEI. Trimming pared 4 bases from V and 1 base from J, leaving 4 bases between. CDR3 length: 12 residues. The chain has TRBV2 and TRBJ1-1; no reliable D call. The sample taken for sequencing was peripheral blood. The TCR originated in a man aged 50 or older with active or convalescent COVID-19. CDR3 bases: TGTGCCAGCAGTGTAGAGAACACTGAAGCTTTCTTT. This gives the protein CASSVENTEAFF.